Each of the 25 T cell receptor beta chains below was sequenced from the same sample in a study of T cells expressing NK-cell markers. TCRdb reprocessed the 5' RACE reads and keeps a single row for each CDR3 protein, giving no DNA. The listing records 350,000 to 400,000 distinct CDR3 sequences. The sequenced material came from blood T cells: a sorted CD56 or NKG2C T cell subset, CD4+ or CD8+ T cells, or bulk PBMC T cells (not recorded which). The receptors derive from a woman aged 45-65 years in good health.

The V gene is TRBV2, the J gene TRBJ2-1; there is no DNA to check the TCRdb D call of TRBD2. Looked up from germline, CDR1 is SNHLY and CDR2 is FYNNEI. The CDR3 is 15 amino acids. CDR3 sequence: CASSSEDPKINEQFF.

The chain uses TRBV5-1 and TRBJ1-2. The CDR3 extends over 13 amino acids. From germline, CDR1 is SGHRS and CDR2 YFSETQ. CDR3 sequence reads: CASRLLLNYGYTF.

This chain links TRBV5-5 with TRBJ1-1. The CDR3 totals 16 residues. The germline V gene has CDR1 SGHKS and CDR2 YYEKEE (reference sequence). CDR3 sequence reads: CASSLDISRPNTEAFF.

The chain links TRBV4-1 to TRBJ2-1; TCRdb reports TRBD2, a call that lacks DNA to check it against. The CDR3 runs to 13 residues. CDR1 MGHRA and CDR2 YSYEKL come from the germline V gene. CDR3 residues: CASSQPRAGEQFF.

The V and J genes are TRBV10-1 and TRBJ2-1; as DNA is missing, the TRBD2 call by TCRdb cannot be tested. Germline V gene sequence: CDR1 WNHNN, CDR2 SYGVQD (reference sequence). The CDR3 length is 16 residues. The CDR3 sequence is CASSSDLFSSYNEQFF.

The chain has TRBV4-2 and TRBJ2-7. This CDR3 is 12 amino acids long. From germline, CDR1 is LGHNA and CDR2 YNFKEQ. The chain's CDR3 is CASSKENSVQYF.

This rearrangement joins TRBV20-1 to TRBJ2-1; lacking DNA, the TRBD2 call made by TCRdb goes unchecked. Germline-derived CDR1 and CDR2 are DFQATT and SNEGSKA (reference sequence). This CDR3 is built from 15 residues. CDR3 sequence reads: CSAKVGVYPYNEQFF.

V is TRBV19 and J is TRBJ2-2; TCRdb's D call, TRBD1, is unchecked because there is no DNA. The germline gives CDR1 LNHDA, CDR2 SQIVND (reference sequence). The CDR3 sequence is 17 residues long. The CDR3 reads CASNPLRDRGHTGELFF. The full variable domain, in which reference TRBV19 and TRBJ2-2 provide the parts outside the CDR3, is DGGITQSPKYLFRKEGQNVTLSCEQNLNHDAMYWYRQDPGQGLRLIYYSQIVNDFQKGDIAEGYSVSREKKESFPLTVTSAQKNPTAFYLCASNPLRDRGHTGELFFGEGSRLTVL.

This chain joins TRBV3-1 and TRBJ1-3; TCRdb's D gene call, TRBD1, goes unchecked for lack of DNA. CDR3 size: 18 residues. Germline V gene sequence: CDR1 LGHDT, CDR2 YNNKEL (reference sequence). CDR3 sequence reads: CASSRGVGTGSSGNTIYF.

This sequence joins TRBV6-2 or TRBV6-3 and TRBJ2-1; checking the TCRdb D call of TRBD1 is not possible without DNA. The length of the CDR3 is 15 residues. The germline CDR1 and CDR2 sequences are MNHEY and SVGEGT. The CDR3 sequence is CASSYRSSRDNEQFF.

This sequence joins TRBV27 and TRBJ2-1. The CDR3 is made up of 14 amino acids. CDR1 and CDR2 (germline): MNHEY, SMNVEV (reference sequence). The CDR3 protein is CASSREGPYNEQFF.

The chain links TRBV7-7 to TRBJ2-1. The germline V gene has CDR1 SSHAT and CDR2 FNYEAQ (reference sequence). This CDR3 is 14 amino acids long. CDR3 region: CASSLGGVNNEQFF.

J is TRBJ1-3 and V is TRBV5-4; TCRdb outputs TRBD1, but without DNA this stays unchecked. The CDR3 sequence is 15 residues long. The V gene's germline CDR1 is SGHNT and CDR2 YYREEE (reference sequence). CDR3 sequence: CASSPGAGSGNTIYF.

The rearrangement links TRBV21-1 to TRBJ2-2; TCRdb returns TRBD1, unconfirmable since there is no DNA. TRBV21-1 is annotated as a pseudogene. CDR3 length equals 17 residues. CDR3 region: CASRIPIEGELTGELFF.

The chain combines TRBV7-6 with TRBJ1-1. Germline values: CDR1 SGHVS, CDR2 FNYEAQ. CDR3 size: 13 residues. The CDR3: CASSVLGNTEAFF.

The gene calls are TRBV20-1 and TRBJ2-3; TCRdb picks TRBD1, but there is no DNA to check that call. CDR3 length: 12 amino acids. Germline V lookup: CDR1 DFQATT, CDR2 SNEGSKA (reference sequence). The CDR3 sequence is CSDLQGGRGQVF.

The rearrangement joins TRBV20-1 to TRBJ1-2; TCRdb indicates TRBD1, and absent DNA this call remains unverified. This CDR3 has 12 amino acids. Germline V lookup: CDR1 DFQATT, CDR2 SNEGSKA (reference sequence). CDR3 region: CSANAWGYGYTF.

This chain connects TRBV11-3 to TRBJ2-5; the TCRdb call, TRBD1, lacks DNA for checking. Germline-derived CDR1 and CDR2 are SGHNT and YENEEA. The CDR3 loop spans 13 amino acids. The CDR3 region is CASSPPPEETQYF.

The chain recombines TRBV5-1 with TRBJ1-4; TCRdb lists TRBD1, though no DNA is available to test this call. CDR1 is SGHRS and CDR2 is YFSETQ in the germline V gene. The CDR3 contains 18 residues. CDR3: CASSLGISGTGEIEKLFF.

This chain uses TRBV5-6 with TRBJ2-1. CDR1 and CDR2 from the germline V gene are SGHDT and YYEEEE. The CDR3 is made up of 13 amino acids. The CDR3 reads CASSANYGREQFF.

The chain carries TRBV9 and TRBJ1-4; as DNA is missing, the TRBD1 call by TCRdb cannot be tested. CDR3 length: 14 amino acids. Looked up from germline, CDR1 is SGDLS and CDR2 is YYNGEE. CDR3 loop: CASSVEGVGEKLFF.

CDR3 loop: CSAAGQRDTQYF. The chain carries TRBV20-1 and TRBJ2-3; TCRdb outputs TRBD1, but without DNA this stays unchecked. The germline V gene encodes CDR1 DFQATT and CDR2 SNEGSKA (reference sequence). This CDR3 has 12 amino acids.

The chain combines TRBV7-9 with TRBJ2-1; TCRdb's D call, TRBD2, is unchecked because there is no DNA. Germline CDR1 SEHNR, CDR2 FQNEAQ (reference sequence). CDR3 length: 16 residues. CDR3 loop: CASSFGGLPVGNEQFF.

V is TRBV23-1 and J is TRBJ2-1; TCRdb outputs TRBD1, but without DNA this stays unchecked. TRBV23-1 is designated an ORF whose function remains uncertain. This CDR3 has 19 residues. CDR3 loop: CASSQSGQFLLPCYNEQFF.

V is TRBV7-9 and J is TRBJ1-1. The CDR3 spans 12 residues. The germline V gene encodes CDR1 SEHNR and CDR2 FQNEAQ (reference sequence). The CDR3 is CASSLPDVRAFF.